This T cell receptor beta chain was recorded in a study of blood T cells in healthy people across ages. The CDR3 is made up of 14 amino acids. Germline V gene data show CDR1 as LGHDT and CDR2 as YNNKEL (reference sequence). Combining a sample-barcoded 5' primer with a J-beta primer mix, a second PCR ran for roughly 7 to 12 cycles. TCRdb independently ran MiXCR on the 5' RACE reads; one entry per CDR3 protein. Of roughly 830,000 distinct CDR3 sequences in the sample, around 62% were seen once. What was sequenced was blood. The chain carries TRBV3-1 and TRBJ2-4, with D unresolved. Judging by the DNA end, TRBJ2-5 fits better; the J call may be wrong. This clonotype was obtained from a man in his thirties or forties in good health. The CDR3 is CASSQRRDQETQYF. Here the CDR3 DNA reads TGTGCCAGCAGCCAAAGACGGGACCAAGAGACCCAGTACTTC.